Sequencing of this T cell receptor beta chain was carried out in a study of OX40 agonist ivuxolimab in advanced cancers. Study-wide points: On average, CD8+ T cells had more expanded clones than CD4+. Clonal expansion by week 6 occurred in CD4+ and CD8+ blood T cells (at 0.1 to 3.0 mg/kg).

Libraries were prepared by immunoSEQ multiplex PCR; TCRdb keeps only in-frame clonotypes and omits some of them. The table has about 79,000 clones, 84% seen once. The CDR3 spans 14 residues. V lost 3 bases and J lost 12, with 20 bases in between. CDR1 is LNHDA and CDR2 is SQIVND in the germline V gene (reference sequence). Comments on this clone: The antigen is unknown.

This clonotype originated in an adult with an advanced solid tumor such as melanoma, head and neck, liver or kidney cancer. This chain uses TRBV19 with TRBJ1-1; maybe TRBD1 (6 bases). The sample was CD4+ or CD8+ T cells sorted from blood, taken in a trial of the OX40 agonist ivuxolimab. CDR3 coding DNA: TGTGCCAGTAGTATTTTAGGACAGTGGGGGGTAACTTTCTTT. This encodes CASSILGQWGVTFF.